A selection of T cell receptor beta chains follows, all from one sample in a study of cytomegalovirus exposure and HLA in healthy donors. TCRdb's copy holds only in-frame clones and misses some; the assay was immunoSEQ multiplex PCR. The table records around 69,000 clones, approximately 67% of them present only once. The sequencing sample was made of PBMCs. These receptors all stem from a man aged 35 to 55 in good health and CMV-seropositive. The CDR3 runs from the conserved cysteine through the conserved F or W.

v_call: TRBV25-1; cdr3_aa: CASSEYGTGGDGYTF
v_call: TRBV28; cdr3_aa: CASRNRGRLSGNTIYF
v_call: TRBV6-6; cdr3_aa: CASNLGRPGNQPQHF
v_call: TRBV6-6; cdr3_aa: CASSYEGRWNQPQHF
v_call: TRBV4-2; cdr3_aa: CASSQAGVQGPFSNQPQHF
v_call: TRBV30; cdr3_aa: CAWTFRTGNQPQHF
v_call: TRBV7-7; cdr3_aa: CASSPLPGEGTGELFF
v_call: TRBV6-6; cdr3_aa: CASSYGSPGINEKLFF
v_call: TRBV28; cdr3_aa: CASSSIRLAGVMETQYF
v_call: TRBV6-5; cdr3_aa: CASSYYGTGTGELFF
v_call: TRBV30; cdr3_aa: CAWSGSGGIYNEQFF
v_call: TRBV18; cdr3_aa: CASSPPGVAGNTIYF
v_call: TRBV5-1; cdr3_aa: CASTEGGAEAFF
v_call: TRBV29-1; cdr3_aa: CSVEDVRQGSYGYTF
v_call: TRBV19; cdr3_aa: CASSIIRAGGRRETQYF
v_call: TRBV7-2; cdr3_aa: CASSRSRDRGSGNTIYF
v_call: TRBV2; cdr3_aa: CASSVTSGGYEQYF
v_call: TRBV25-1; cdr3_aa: CASRGPYEQYF
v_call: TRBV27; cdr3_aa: CASSPSGGYQETQYF
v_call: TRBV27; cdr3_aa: CASSFLGTLTNEQFF
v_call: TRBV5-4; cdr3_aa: CASSFDSYEQYF
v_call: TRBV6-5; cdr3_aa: CASRFRGGSSYEQYF
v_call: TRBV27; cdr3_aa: CASSLSAGELFF
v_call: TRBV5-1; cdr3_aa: CASSSLGRSPLHF
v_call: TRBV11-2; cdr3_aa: CASRRGGQGPYEQYF
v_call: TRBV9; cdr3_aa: CASSLILGGEQFF
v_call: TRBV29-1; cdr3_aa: CSVEDEARGTDTQYF
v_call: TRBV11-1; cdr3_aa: CASSLSGDGNQPQHF
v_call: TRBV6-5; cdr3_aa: CASSPIGERQGADF
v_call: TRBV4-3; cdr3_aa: CASSQGPGEELFF
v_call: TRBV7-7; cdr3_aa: CATRLQGNTGELFF
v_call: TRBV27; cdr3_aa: CASNYGGGTEAFF
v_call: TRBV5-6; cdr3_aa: CASSLAEGWTNYGYTF
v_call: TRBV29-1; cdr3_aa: CSVDRGDTGELFF
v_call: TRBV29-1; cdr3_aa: CSGDLRLWSYNEQFF
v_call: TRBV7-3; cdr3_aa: CASSLTTGNTEAFF
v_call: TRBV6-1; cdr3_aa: CASKAGLDQPQHF
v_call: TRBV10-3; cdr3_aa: CAISERDSNTEAFF
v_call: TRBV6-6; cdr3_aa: CASSYAYGELFF
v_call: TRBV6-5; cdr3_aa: CASSYSNGMNTEAFF
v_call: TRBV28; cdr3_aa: CASGYRGITDTQYF
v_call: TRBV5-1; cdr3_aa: CASSFGQKNTEAFF
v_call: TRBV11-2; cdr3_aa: CASSLEGVGYEQYF
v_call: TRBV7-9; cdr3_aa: CASINDKGGETQYF
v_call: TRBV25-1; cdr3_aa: CASSVPGGVGELFF
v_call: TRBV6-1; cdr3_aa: CASSEGTTGTLNYEQYF
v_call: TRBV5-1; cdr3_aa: CASSLGEKRTSGIGSYNEQFF
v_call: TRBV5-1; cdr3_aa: CASSDQGGETEAFF
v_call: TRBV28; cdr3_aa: CASSFDRTTNEKLFF
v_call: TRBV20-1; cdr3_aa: CSVPVNAEAFF
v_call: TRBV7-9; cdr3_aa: CASSLALGATSYTF
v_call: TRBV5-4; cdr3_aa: CASSSGQGIEAFF
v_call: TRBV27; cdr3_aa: CASRVRQGEQYF
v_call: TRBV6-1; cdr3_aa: CASSASGYRTGELFF
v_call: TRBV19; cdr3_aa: CASSIDRGQGAFF
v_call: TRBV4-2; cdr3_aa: CASSQESDRDYGYTF
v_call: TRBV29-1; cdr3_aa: CSVGEGPRKLFF
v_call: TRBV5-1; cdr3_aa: CASSLATAAQGGYTF
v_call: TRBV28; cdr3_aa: CASSFPQRENYEQYF